Listed below are T cell receptor beta chains from one sample, sequenced in a study of technical replicates of blood from several donors. The repertoire was sequenced with immunoSEQ multiplex PCR; TCRdb's copy has only in-frame clones and lacks some. This sample has about 9,400 clones, with roughly 91% found just once. The specimen sequenced was PBMCs. All receptors derive from a human donor in good health. Each CDR3 is given with its conserved first and last residue. The D gene is left open where the match is weak. Part of the rows lack a size; the others show once, few, many or a class for expanded clones.

j_call: TRBJ2-3; clone_size: -; d_call: TRBD2; v_call: TRBV30; cdr3_nt: TGTGCCTGGAGTAGAGTGGCGGGAGGGGGAGATACGCAGTATTTT; cdr3_aa: CAWSRVAGGGDTQYF
j_call: TRBJ2-7; clone_size: -; d_call: TRBD1; v_call: TRBV11-2; cdr3_nt: TGTGCCAGCAGCTTAGTGGCCGGGACAGCCGTATACGAGCAGTACTTC; cdr3_aa: CASSLVAGTAVYEQYF
j_call: TRBJ1-2; clone_size: -; d_call: TRBD1; v_call: TRBV4-2; cdr3_nt: TGTGCCAGCAGCCCGGAGACCGACAGGGGGTCTGGCTACACCTTC; cdr3_aa: CASSPETDRGSGYTF
j_call: TRBJ1-4; clone_size: -; d_call: -; v_call: TRBV19; cdr3_nt: TGTGCCAGTAGTCCCGGTAATGAAAAACTGTTTTTT; cdr3_aa: CASSPGNEKLFF
j_call: TRBJ2-7; clone_size: -; d_call: -; v_call: TRBV30; cdr3_nt: TGTGCCTGGAGCCTTACAGATTTCGGAAGCTCCTACGAGCAGTACTTC; cdr3_aa: CAWSLTDFGSSYEQYF
j_call: TRBJ1-3; clone_size: -; d_call: TRBD1; v_call: TRBV10-1; cdr3_nt: TGCGCCAGCAGTGAGGCGCGGGACAGCGACTCTGGAAACACCATATATTTT; cdr3_aa: CASSEARDSDSGNTIYF
j_call: TRBJ1-5; clone_size: -; d_call: -; v_call: TRBV10-3; cdr3_nt: TGTGCCATCAGTGAGTCGGGCAGGGGAAGCAATCAGCCCCAGCATTTT; cdr3_aa: CAISESGRGSNQPQHF
j_call: TRBJ1-1; clone_size: -; d_call: TRBD1; v_call: TRBV19; cdr3_nt: TGTGCCAGTAGTAACGTAGGGGGCGCGGACACTGAAGCTTTCTTT; cdr3_aa: CASSNVGGADTEAFF
j_call: TRBJ2-1; clone_size: -; d_call: TRBD2; v_call: TRBV4-1; cdr3_nt: TGCGCCAGCAGCCAGGGTAGCGGGAATACCTACAATGAGCAGTTCTTC; cdr3_aa: CASSQGSGNTYNEQFF
j_call: TRBJ2-5; clone_size: once; d_call: TRBD2; v_call: TRBV18; cdr3_nt: TGTGCCAGCTCACCGCAGGGACTAGCGCCCGAGGGAGAGACCCAGTACTTC; cdr3_aa: CASSPQGLAPEGETQYF
j_call: TRBJ2-7; clone_size: -; d_call: -; v_call: TRBV7-9; cdr3_nt: TGTGCCAGCAGCTTACAGGCTAACGACGAGCAGTACTTC; cdr3_aa: CASSLQANDEQYF
j_call: TRBJ1-1; clone_size: -; d_call: -; v_call: TRBV19; cdr3_nt: TGTGCCAGTAGTATGGGACATCAGAACACTGAAGCTTTCTTT; cdr3_aa: CASSMGHQNTEAFF
j_call: TRBJ2-7; clone_size: -; d_call: TRBD2; v_call: TRBV30; cdr3_nt: TGTGCCTGGAGTGAAGGGCGGGAGTTCCACGAGCAGTACTTC; cdr3_aa: CAWSEGREFHEQYF
j_call: TRBJ1-1; clone_size: -; d_call: TRBD1; v_call: TRBV13; cdr3_nt: TGTGCCAGCAGCCATTGGATGATCCGGGACAGGGGGAACACTGAAGCTTTCTTT; cdr3_aa: CASSHWMIRDRGNTEAFF
j_call: TRBJ2-1; clone_size: -; d_call: TRBD2; v_call: TRBV27; cdr3_nt: TGTGCCAGCGAGCCGGGACTAGCGAGCAATGAGCAGTTCTTC; cdr3_aa: CASEPGLASNEQFF
j_call: TRBJ2-7; clone_size: -; d_call: -; v_call: TRBV18; cdr3_nt: TGTGCCAGCTCACCACCGGGCCGGGAGCAATTCTACGAGCAGTACTTC; cdr3_aa: CASSPPGREQFYEQYF
j_call: TRBJ2-2; clone_size: -; d_call: TRBD1; v_call: TRBV6-1; cdr3_nt: TGTGCCAGCAGTGAACTGACAGGGCACACCGGGGAGCTGTTTTTT; cdr3_aa: CASSELTGHTGELFF
j_call: TRBJ2-5; clone_size: once; d_call: TRBD1; v_call: TRBV7-6; cdr3_nt: TGTGCCAGCAGCACCACAGGGGGAGAGACCCAGTACTTC; cdr3_aa: CASSTTGGETQYF
j_call: TRBJ2-7; clone_size: -; d_call: -; v_call: TRBV6-1; cdr3_nt: TGTGCCAGCAGTGAATTTCGGCCACAGGGGGGGCGTTTTTACGAGCAGTACTTC; cdr3_aa: CASSEFRPQGGRFYEQYF
j_call: TRBJ2-2; clone_size: -; d_call: -; v_call: TRBV30; cdr3_nt: TGTGCCTGGAGTGTACTCCTAGTTACACGAACCGGGGAGCTGTTTTTT; cdr3_aa: CAWSVLLVTRTGELFF
j_call: TRBJ2-4; clone_size: -; d_call: -; v_call: TRBV10-3; cdr3_nt: TGTGCCATCAGACCCGAGGGGGACATTCAGTACTTC; cdr3_aa: CAIRPEGDIQYF
j_call: TRBJ2-7; clone_size: -; d_call: TRBD2; v_call: TRBV28; cdr3_nt: TGTGCCAGCAGTTTGGGAGGGAGGGTCTACGAGCAGTACTTC; cdr3_aa: CASSLGGRVYEQYF
j_call: TRBJ2-5; clone_size: -; d_call: -; v_call: TRBV28; cdr3_nt: TGTGCCAGCAGTTCCGGGCCTATATTGGGGCTAAAAGAGACCCAGTACTTC; cdr3_aa: CASSSGPILGLKETQYF
j_call: TRBJ2-1; clone_size: -; d_call: TRBD2; v_call: TRBV19; cdr3_nt: TGTGCCAGTAGCTCAGGACTAGCGGGAGGAGGAAATGAGCAGTTCTTC; cdr3_aa: CASSSGLAGGGNEQFF
j_call: TRBJ1-2; clone_size: -; d_call: -; v_call: TRBV27; cdr3_nt: TGTGCCAGCAGTCCCCGACGAGCCCAGGGGAACTATGGCTACACCTTC; cdr3_aa: CASSPRRAQGNYGYTF
j_call: TRBJ2-7; clone_size: -; d_call: TRBD2; v_call: TRBV7-9; cdr3_nt: TGTGCCAGCAGCTACTTAGCGGGCAACTCCTACGAGCAGTACTTC; cdr3_aa: CASSYLAGNSYEQYF
j_call: TRBJ2-2; clone_size: -; d_call: -; v_call: TRBV10-2; cdr3_nt: TGCGCCAGCATGAACTCTTTGAACACCGGGGAGCTGTTTTTT; cdr3_aa: CASMNSLNTGELFF
j_call: TRBJ2-5; clone_size: -; d_call: -; v_call: TRBV19; cdr3_nt: TGTGCCAGTAGCAGCGGGACAGGATTATTCCAAGAGACCCAGTACTTC; cdr3_aa: CASSSGTGLFQETQYF
j_call: TRBJ2-5; clone_size: -; d_call: -; v_call: TRBV30; cdr3_nt: TGTGCCTGGAGTCGACAACTCCAAGAGACCCAGTACTTC; cdr3_aa: CAWSRQLQETQYF
j_call: TRBJ1-3; clone_size: -; d_call: -; v_call: TRBV5-6; cdr3_nt: TGTGCCAGCGAAGTCGTGAGCTCTGGAAACACCATATATTTT; cdr3_aa: CASEVVSSGNTIYF
j_call: TRBJ2-3; clone_size: -; d_call: -; v_call: TRBV19; cdr3_nt: TGTGCCAGTAGTATGAGGGCGGCGGCAGGCTCGTATCCCACAGATACGCAGTATTTT; cdr3_aa: CASSMRAAAGSYPTDTQYF
j_call: TRBJ1-1; clone_size: -; d_call: -; v_call: TRBV5-6; cdr3_nt: TGTGCCAGCAGCCCCCAGACACAGAACACTGAAGCTTTCTTT; cdr3_aa: CASSPQTQNTEAFF
j_call: TRBJ2-2; clone_size: -; d_call: TRBD2; v_call: TRBV10-3; cdr3_nt: TGTGCCATCAGTGGGGGACTAGCGGGAGTGAAGTTGGGCGGGGAGCTGTTTTTT; cdr3_aa: CAISGGLAGVKLGGELFF
j_call: TRBJ1-3; clone_size: -; d_call: TRBD1; v_call: TRBV13; cdr3_nt: TGTGCCAGCTGGACAGGGGGCCGGTCTCTCTCTGGAAACACCATATATTTT; cdr3_aa: CASWTGGRSLSGNTIYF
j_call: TRBJ1-2; clone_size: -; d_call: -; v_call: TRBV28; cdr3_nt: TGTGCCAGCAGTGATCCAGGGATTTGGGGGGGTGGCTACACCTTC; cdr3_aa: CASSDPGIWGGGYTF
j_call: TRBJ2-6; clone_size: -; d_call: -; v_call: TRBV4-1; cdr3_nt: TGCGCCAGCAGCCAAGATCGCAGGGTATCTGGGGCCAACGTCCTGACTTTC; cdr3_aa: CASSQDRRVSGANVLTF
j_call: TRBJ1-1; clone_size: -; d_call: -; v_call: TRBV9; cdr3_nt: TGTGCCAGCAGCGTAGCTGTTACAAACATGAACACTGAAGCTTTCTTT; cdr3_aa: CASSVAVTNMNTEAFF
j_call: TRBJ2-7; clone_size: -; d_call: TRBD2; v_call: TRBV13; cdr3_nt: TGTGCCAGCAGCCCCGCCGGGACTAGCGGACCCTACGAGCAGTACTTC; cdr3_aa: CASSPAGTSGPYEQYF
j_call: TRBJ2-1; clone_size: -; d_call: TRBD2; v_call: TRBV27; cdr3_nt: TGTGCCAGCAGTTTCGACCCCCCCGGACTAGCGGGAGTGGGGGAGCAGTTCTTC; cdr3_aa: CASSFDPPGLAGVGEQFF
j_call: TRBJ1-4; clone_size: once; d_call: -; v_call: TRBV6-5; cdr3_nt: TGTGCCAGCAGTTACTCGGGAGGAACTAATGAAAAACTGTTTTTT; cdr3_aa: CASSYSGGTNEKLFF
j_call: TRBJ2-7; clone_size: -; d_call: TRBD1; v_call: TRBV7-8; cdr3_nt: TGTGCCAGCAGCTTAGCACGCCAGGGGGCGAACGAGCAGTACTTC; cdr3_aa: CASSLARQGANEQYF
j_call: TRBJ2-7; clone_size: -; d_call: TRBD2; v_call: TRBV4-2; cdr3_nt: TGTGCCAGCAGCCAAGGATTGCTAGCGGGAGGGCTACTTTACGAGCAGTACTTC; cdr3_aa: CASSQGLLAGGLLYEQYF
j_call: TRBJ1-5; clone_size: -; d_call: -; v_call: TRBV7-2; cdr3_nt: TGTGCCAGCAGCTTAGGCGGGTTAGGGCCCCAGCATTTT; cdr3_aa: CASSLGGLGPQHF
j_call: TRBJ2-4; clone_size: -; d_call: -; v_call: TRBV6-6; cdr3_nt: TGTGCCAGCAGTAGTGCGGAAAACATTCAGTACTTC; cdr3_aa: CASSSAENIQYF
j_call: TRBJ1-1; clone_size: -; d_call: -; v_call: TRBV11-2; cdr3_nt: TGTGCCAGCAGCTTATATGGGGGGACGGGCACTGAAGCTTTCTTT; cdr3_aa: CASSLYGGTGTEAFF
j_call: TRBJ1-4; clone_size: -; d_call: -; v_call: TRBV2; cdr3_nt: TGTGCCAGCAGTGAAGTGCAGGGCCTTAATGAAAAACTGTTTTTT; cdr3_aa: CASSEVQGLNEKLFF
j_call: TRBJ2-7; clone_size: -; d_call: -; v_call: TRBV7-8; cdr3_nt: TGTGCCAGCAGCTTCACAGAGCTGTCCTACGAGCAGTACTTC; cdr3_aa: CASSFTELSYEQYF
j_call: TRBJ2-7; clone_size: -; d_call: -; v_call: TRBV5-6; cdr3_nt: TGTGCCAGCAGCTTGCAGGGGGAGCAGTACTTC; cdr3_aa: CASSLQGEQYF
j_call: TRBJ2-7; clone_size: -; d_call: TRBD2; v_call: TRBV5-4; cdr3_nt: TGTGCCAGCAGCTTGACTAGCGGGGGGTCCTACGAGCAGTACTTC; cdr3_aa: CASSLTSGGSYEQYF
j_call: TRBJ2-6; clone_size: -; d_call: -; v_call: TRBV19; cdr3_nt: TGTGCCAGTCGAGGGGGTGGCACCTGGAACTCTGGGGCCAACGTCCTGACTTTC; cdr3_aa: CASRGGGTWNSGANVLTF
j_call: TRBJ2-2; clone_size: -; d_call: TRBD2; v_call: TRBV6-5; cdr3_nt: TGTGCCAGCAGTTACTCGGGACTAAACACCGGGGAGCTGTTTTTT; cdr3_aa: CASSYSGLNTGELFF
j_call: TRBJ2-7; clone_size: -; d_call: TRBD1; v_call: TRBV11-3; cdr3_nt: TGTGCCAGCAGCACCCGGACAGGGGGCGATTTCTACGAGCAGTACTTC; cdr3_aa: CASSTRTGGDFYEQYF
j_call: TRBJ1-2; clone_size: -; d_call: -; v_call: TRBV7-4; cdr3_nt: TGTGCCAGCAGCTTCCGGGACACGACCTATGGCTACACCTTC; cdr3_aa: CASSFRDTTYGYTF
j_call: TRBJ2-7; clone_size: -; d_call: -; v_call: TRBV6-6; cdr3_nt: TGTGCCAGCAGTTATAGGCAGGGGCGAGACGAGCAGTACTTC; cdr3_aa: CASSYRQGRDEQYF